This entry lists 26 T cell receptor beta chains sequenced from one sample in a study of blood T cell repertoires in COVID-19. Clones were sequenced by immunoSEQ multiplex PCR, and TCRdb holds only the in-frame ones, with some missing. Seen here are over 75,000 clones, roughly 80% observed once, and the top ten hold around 10%. Sequenced material: peripheral blood. These TCRs come from a human donor in a cohort sampled during active COVID-19.

The chain has TRBV5-1 and TRBJ2-3, with a tentative D call TRBD2 (6 bases). The V end was cut by 4 bases, the J end by 5 bases, with 14 bases between. In germline, CDR1 is SGHRS, CDR2 YFSETQ. CDR3 size: 14 residues. As DNA, the CDR3 is TGCGCCAGCAGCCGGAGGGAGCAGCAAGATACGCAGTATTTT. It specifies CASSRREQQDTQYF.

In this sample, this clone turned up once. DNA of the CDR3: TGTGCCAGCAGCGTGCAGGGGTTTGGGGAGACCCAGTACTTC. Translated: CASSVQGFGETQYF. The rearrangement joins TRBV7-9 to TRBJ2-5, with D possibly being TRBD1 (6 bases). The length of the CDR3 is 14 residues. In germline, CDR1 is SEHNR, CDR2 FQNEAQ (reference sequence). Trimming stripped 5 bases from V and 5 bases from J, with 15 bases between.

In DNA, the CDR3 is TGTGCCAGCTGGTTTAGCTCAAAAATGAACACTGAAGCTTTCTTT. Translated, it gives CASWFSSKMNTEAFF. The V call is TRBV6-6, the J call TRBJ1-1; D gene ambiguous. The CDR3 has 15 residues. The germline gives CDR1 MNHNY, CDR2 SVGAGI (reference sequence). Trimming pared 8 bases from V and 0 bases from J, leaving 16 bases between.

V and J are TRBV28 and TRBJ1-4, with TRBD1 matching over 7 bases. Germline-derived CDR1 and CDR2 are MDHEN and SYDVKM. The CDR3 contains 17 residues. The ends lost 2 bases at V and 11 bases at J; junction bases unmatched: 17. CDR3 residues: CASSLEDGTDNLAKLFF. DNA of the CDR3: TGTGCCAGCAGTTTAGAGGACGGGACAGATAATCTCGCCAAACTGTTTTTT.

The V call is TRBV28, the J call TRBJ1-1, with 7 bases fitting TRBD1. V was pared by 8 bases and J by 1 base, with 1 base of the junction left unmatched. The CDR3 is made up of 12 amino acids. CDR1 is MDHEN and CDR2 is SYDVKM in the germline V gene. DNA for the CDR3: TGTGCCAGCGACAGGGCGAACACTGAAGCTTTCTTT. This sequence encodes CASDRANTEAFF.

This chain links TRBV27 with TRBJ1-5; the D gene is possibly TRBD1 (6 bases). With 6 bases removed from V and 5 bases from J, the gap between germline ends came to 11 bases. Germline V gives CDR1 MNHEY, CDR2 SMNVEV (reference sequence). There are 13 residues in the CDR3. CDR3 amino acids: CASRQGPHQPQHF. The CDR3 DNA is TGTGCCAGCAGACAGGGACCACATCAGCCCCAGCATTTT.

The V and J genes are TRBV19 and TRBJ1-5, with D possibly matching TRBD1 (6 bases). Trimming took 5 bases from V and 2 from J, leaving 13 bases between them. CDR1 LNHDA and CDR2 SQIVND come from the germline V gene (reference sequence). CDR3 length equals 15 residues. The CDR3 protein is CASSPDRNGNQPQHF. CDR3 nucleotide sequence: TGTGCCAGTAGTCCGGACAGAAATGGCAATCAGCCCCAGCATTTT.

This chain connects TRBV18 to TRBJ1-2, with TRBD1 matching over 10 bases. This CDR3 is 15 amino acids long. The V gene end was trimmed by 2 bases and the J gene end by 6 bases; junction bases not matched to a gene: 6. The germline CDR1 and CDR2 sequences are KGHSH and LQKENI. The CDR3 region is CASSPGTGDRNGYTF. The CDR3 coding sequence is TGTGCCAGCTCACCAGGGACAGGGGATCGGAATGGCTACACCTTC.

The rearrangement links TRBV12-3 or TRBV12-4 to TRBJ1-1; possibly TRBD1 for D (6 bases). CDR3 length: 11 residues. V gave up 4 bases and J gave up 6 bases, with 6 bases separating them. CDR3 sequence reads: CASSYRAEAFF. The CDR3 nucleotides read TGTGCCAGCAGTTACAGGGCTGAAGCTTTCTTT.

The chain carries TRBV7-9 and TRBJ2-6; TRBD1 aligns across 12 bases. The CDR3 length is 19 residues. Germline-derived CDR1 and CDR2 are SEHNR and FQNEAQ (reference sequence). Trimming took 5 bases from V and 0 from J; bases not matched to a gene: 8. CDR3 amino acids: CASSPRGQGAHSGANVLTF. CDR3 in DNA: TGTGCCAGCAGCCCTAGGGGACAGGGGGCACACTCTGGGGCCAACGTCCTGACTTTC.

This clone showed up just a few times. The chain uses TRBV7-2 and TRBJ2-7; D perhaps matches TRBD2 (5 bases). The CDR3 is 13 residues long. Trimming took off 4 bases at V and 7 bases at J, with 14 bases between the two ends. Germline lookup yields CDR1 SGHTA and CDR2 FQGNSA. Written as DNA, the CDR3 is TGTGCCAGCAGCTCAACTAGGCTGGGGGAGCAGTACTTC. It yields the protein CASSSTRLGEQYF.

This clone was picked up a small number of times. The chain combines TRBV5-1 with TRBJ1-1; possible D gene TRBD1, 6 bases. This CDR3 spans 14 amino acids. V lost 4 bases to trimming and J lost 3 bases, with 13 bases between them. Germline-derived CDR1 and CDR2 are SGHRS and YFSETQ. Here the CDR3 DNA reads TGCGCCAGCAGCAGGGGGTCCCCAGACACTGAAGCTTTCTTT. It specifies CASSRGSPDTEAFF.

The chain has TRBV19 and TRBJ2-2; the D gene is possibly TRBD2 (5 bases). There are 16 residues in the CDR3. Trimming took 0 bases from V and 0 from J, leaving 8 bases between them. Germline lookup yields CDR1 LNHDA and CDR2 SQIVND (reference sequence). CDR3 protein: CASSIDAAANTGELFF. CDR3 nucleotides: TGTGCCAGTAGTATAGACGCAGCGGCGAACACCGGGGAGCTGTTTTTT.

J is TRBJ1-4 and V is TRBV6-6, with D possibly matching TRBD1 (5 bases). The CDR3 spans 14 residues. The V gene's germline CDR1 is MNHNY and CDR2 SVGAGI (reference sequence). Trimming removed 2 bases from V and 1 base from J, with 5 bases in between. The CDR3 DNA reads as TGTGCCAGCAGTTACGACAGAACTAATGAAAAACTGTTTTTT. Its translation is CASSYDRTNEKLFF.

V and J are TRBV2 and TRBJ2-7; the D is unclear. CDR3 length equals 12 residues. Trimming removed 6 bases at V and 1 base at J, with 7 bases between. Germline V gene sequence: CDR1 SNHLY, CDR2 FYNNEI. The CDR3 DNA follows: TGTGCCAGCAGCCCTCTTTCCTACGAGCAGTACTTC. This codes for CASSPLSYEQYF. Based on the CDR3 plus reference TRBV2 and TRBJ2-7, the full variable domain is EPEVTQTPSHQVTQMGQEVILRCVPISNHLYFYWYRQILGQKVEFLVSFYNNEISEKSEIFDDQFSVERPDGSNFTLKIRSTKLEDSAMYFCASSPLSYEQYFGPGTRLTVT.

This clone was detected once. This chain uses TRBV3-1 (or the pseudogene TRBV3-2) with TRBJ2-1; 15 bases align to TRBD2. This CDR3 is 19 amino acids long. V shed 3 bases and J 0 bases; nucleotides not matched to a gene: 6. CDR1 and CDR2 from the germline V gene are LGHDT and YNNKEL (reference sequence). The CDR3 bases are TGTGCCAGCAGCCATAGGACTAGCGGGAGGGGTAGCTCCTACAATGAGCAGTTCTTC. It yields the protein CASSHRTSGRGSSYNEQFF.

The rearrangement uses TRBV19 and TRBJ2-3; D gene ambiguous. V shed 9 bases and J shed 1 base, with 8 bases lying between them. The CDR3 covers 12 residues. Germline CDR1 LNHDA, CDR2 SQIVND (reference sequence). The CDR3 coding sequence is TGTGCCAGCGCTGGAGGCACAGATACGCAGTATTTT. This gives the protein CASAGGTDTQYF.

The chain couples TRBV28 to TRBJ2-7, with 7 bases aligning to TRBD2. Germline CDR1 and CDR2: MDHEN and SYDVKM. V gave up 6 bases and J gave up 3 bases; unmatched junction bases: 11. The CDR3 runs 15 residues. CDR3 sequence reads: CASSRSGLAVYEQYF. The CDR3, as DNA: TGTGCCAGCAGCCGGTCGGGGCTAGCGGTCTACGAGCAGTACTTC.

The rearrangement joins TRBV28 to TRBJ1-1; no firm D call. Germline assignment: CDR1 MDHEN and CDR2 SYDVKM. This CDR3 contains 17 residues. Trimming stripped 4 bases from V and 5 bases from J, with 23 bases between. The CDR3 sequence: CASSSLDSPRQETEAFF. CDR3 DNA: TGTGCCAGCAGTTCGTTGGACTCCCCGCGTCAAGAGACTGAAGCTTTCTTT.

This clone was recorded a few times. V is TRBV11-1 and J is TRBJ1-1; D not certain. The CDR3 is made up of 14 amino acids. The germline gives CDR1 SGHAT, CDR2 FQDESV (reference sequence). V was clipped by 3 bases and J by 2 bases, with 10 bases between them. DNA for the CDR3: TGTGCCAGCAGCTTTAGTTCAGGTAACACTGAAGCTTTCTTT. As protein: CASSFSSGNTEAFF.

This clone has just one count. CDR3 nucleotides: TGTGCCAGCCATGGGGAGATGAATTCACCCCTCCACTTT. It is translated as CASHGEMNSPLHF. The chain links TRBV6-5 to TRBJ1-6; D uncertain. Trimming removed 8 bases at V and 7 bases at J, with 12 bases between. Germline V lookup: CDR1 MNHEY, CDR2 SVGAGI. The CDR3 totals 13 residues.

A single count supports this clone. The chain recombines TRBV28 with TRBJ1-3, with TRBD1 as a possible D gene (6 bases). The germline V and J ends were trimmed by 1 base and 1 base, with 14 bases remaining between them. CDR3 length equals 17 residues. Germline assignment: CDR1 MDHEN and CDR2 SYDVKM. CDR3 residues: CASSLLGGGGSGNTIYF. CDR3 bases: TGTGCCAGCAGTTTATTAGGGGGGGGAGGGTCTGGAAACACCATATATTTT.

This clone was seen once. J is TRBJ1-2 and V is TRBV18; a possible D gene is TRBD1 (5 bases). V lost 3 bases, J lost 2 bases, and 13 bases lay in between. Looked up from germline, CDR1 is KGHSH and CDR2 is LQKENI. The CDR3 runs to 15 residues. DNA for the CDR3: TGTGCCAGCTCACCGGAGGGGATCCTCAACTATGGCTACACCTTC. Translation: CASSPEGILNYGYTF. Complete variable domain (other parts from reference TRBV18 and TRBJ1-2): NAGVMQNPRHLVRRRGQEARLRCSPMKGHSHVYWYRQLPEEGLKFMVYLQKENIIDESGMPKERFSAEFPKEGPSILRIQQVVRGDSAAYFCASSPEGILNYGYTFGSGTRLTVV.

This clone was observed a few times. The chain joins TRBV6-6 to TRBJ2-7; 9 bases match TRBD2. V shed 7 bases and J 4 bases; nucleotides not matched to a gene: 5. Germline CDR1 is MNHNY and CDR2 is SVGAGI (reference sequence). The CDR3 extends over 13 amino acids. The CDR3 DNA follows: TGTGCCAGCACCTTTAGCGGGAGATACGAGCAGTACTTC. The encoded protein is CASTFSGRYEQYF.

The chain combines TRBV7-8 with TRBJ1-4, with a weak D call TRBD1 (6 bases). There are 17 residues in the CDR3. Germline V gives CDR1 SGHVS, CDR2 FQNEAQ. V shed 0 bases and J shed 4 bases, with 15 bases lying between them. The CDR3 reads CASSLAQRQAVNEKLFF. The CDR3 DNA reads as TGTGCCAGCAGCTTAGCGCAGAGACAGGCCGTTAATGAAAAACTGTTTTTT. The variable domain in full, completed from reference TRBV7-8 and TRBJ1-4, reads GAGVSQSPRYKVAKRGQDVALRCDPISGHVSLFWYQQALGQGPEFLTYFQNEAQLDKSGLPSDRFFAERPEGSVSTLKIQRTQQEDSAVYLCASSLAQRQAVNEKLFFGSGTQLSVL.

DNA for the CDR3: TGTGCCAGCGCAGGCACGCAGGGGAACTATGGCTACACCTTC. This gives the protein CASAGTQGNYGYTF. This chain connects TRBV6-5 to TRBJ1-2, with a possible D match to TRBD1 (6 bases). The CDR3 spans 14 residues. CDR1 and CDR2 (germline): MNHEY, SVGAGI. Trimming shortened V by 8 bases and J by 2 bases, and 15 bases separated the two germline ends.